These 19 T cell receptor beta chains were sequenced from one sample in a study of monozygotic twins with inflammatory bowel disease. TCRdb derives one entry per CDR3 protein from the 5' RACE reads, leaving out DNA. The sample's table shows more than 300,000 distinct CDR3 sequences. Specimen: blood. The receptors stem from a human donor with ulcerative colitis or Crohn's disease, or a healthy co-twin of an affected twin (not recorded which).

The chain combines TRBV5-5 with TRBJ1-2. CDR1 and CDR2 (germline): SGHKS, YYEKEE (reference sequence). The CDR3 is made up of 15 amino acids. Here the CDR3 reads CASSLGSNLAYGYTF.

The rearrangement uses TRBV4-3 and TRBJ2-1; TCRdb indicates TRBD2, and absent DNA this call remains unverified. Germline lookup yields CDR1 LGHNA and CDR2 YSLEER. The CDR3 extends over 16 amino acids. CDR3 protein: CASSQTWPSGVNEQFF.

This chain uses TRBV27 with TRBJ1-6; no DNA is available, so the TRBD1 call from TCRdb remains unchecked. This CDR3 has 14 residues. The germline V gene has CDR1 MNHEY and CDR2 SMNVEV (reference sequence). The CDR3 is CASSDGTALSRVHF.

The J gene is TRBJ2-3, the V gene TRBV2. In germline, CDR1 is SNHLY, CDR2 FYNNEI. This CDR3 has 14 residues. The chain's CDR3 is CASSETWRPDTQYF.

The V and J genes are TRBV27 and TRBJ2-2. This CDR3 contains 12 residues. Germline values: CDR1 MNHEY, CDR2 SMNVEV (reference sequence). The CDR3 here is CASSLSHGELFF.

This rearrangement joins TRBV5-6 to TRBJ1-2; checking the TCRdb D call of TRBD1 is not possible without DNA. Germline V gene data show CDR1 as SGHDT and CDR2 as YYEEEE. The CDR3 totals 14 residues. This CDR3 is CASSLRGTRHGYTF.

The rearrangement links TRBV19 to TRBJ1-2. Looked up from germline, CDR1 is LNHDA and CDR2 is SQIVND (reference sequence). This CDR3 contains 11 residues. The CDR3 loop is CASSVSLGYTF.

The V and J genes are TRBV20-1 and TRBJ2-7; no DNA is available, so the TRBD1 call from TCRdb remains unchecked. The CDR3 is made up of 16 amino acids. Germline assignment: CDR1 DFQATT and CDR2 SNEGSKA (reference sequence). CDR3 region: CSARADRVGSFYEQYF.

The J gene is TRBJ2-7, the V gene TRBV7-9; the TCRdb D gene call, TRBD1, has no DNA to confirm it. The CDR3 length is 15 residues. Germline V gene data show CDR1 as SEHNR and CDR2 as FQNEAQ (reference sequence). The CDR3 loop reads CASSLLTGGSYEQYF.

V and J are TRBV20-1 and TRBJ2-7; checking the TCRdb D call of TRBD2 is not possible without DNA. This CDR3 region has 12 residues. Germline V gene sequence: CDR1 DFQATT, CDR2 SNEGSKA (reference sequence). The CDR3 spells CSARESTYEQYF.

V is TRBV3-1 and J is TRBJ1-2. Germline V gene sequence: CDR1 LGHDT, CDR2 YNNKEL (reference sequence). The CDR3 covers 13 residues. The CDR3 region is CASSPGNQIGYTF. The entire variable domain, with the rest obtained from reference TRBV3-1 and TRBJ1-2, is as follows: DTAVSQTPKYLVTQMGNDKSIKCEQNLGHDTMYWYKQDSKKFLKIMFSYNNKELIINETVPNRFSPKSPDKAHLNLHINSLELGDSAVYFCASSPGNQIGYTFGSGTRLTVV.

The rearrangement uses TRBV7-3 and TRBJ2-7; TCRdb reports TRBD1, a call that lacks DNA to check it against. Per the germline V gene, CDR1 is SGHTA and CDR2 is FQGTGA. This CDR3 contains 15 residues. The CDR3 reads CASSSAGQGTYEQYF.

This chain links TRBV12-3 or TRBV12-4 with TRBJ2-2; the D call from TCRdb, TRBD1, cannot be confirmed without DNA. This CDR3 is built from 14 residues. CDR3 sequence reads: CASSPRQGTGELFF.

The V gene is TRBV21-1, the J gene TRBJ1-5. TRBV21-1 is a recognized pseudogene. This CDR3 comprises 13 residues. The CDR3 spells CASSKAQGQPQHF.

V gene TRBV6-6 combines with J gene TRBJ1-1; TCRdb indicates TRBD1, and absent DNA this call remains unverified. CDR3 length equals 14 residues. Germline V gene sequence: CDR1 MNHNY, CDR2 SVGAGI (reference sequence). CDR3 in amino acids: CASSVTGLDTEAFF.

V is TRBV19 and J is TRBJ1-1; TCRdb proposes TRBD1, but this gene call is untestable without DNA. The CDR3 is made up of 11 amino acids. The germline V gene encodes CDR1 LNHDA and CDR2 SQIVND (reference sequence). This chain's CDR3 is CASSPSLGAFF.

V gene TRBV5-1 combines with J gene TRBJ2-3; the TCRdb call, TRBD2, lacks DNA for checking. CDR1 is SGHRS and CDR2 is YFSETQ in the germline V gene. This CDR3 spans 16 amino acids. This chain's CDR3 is CASSLEGPSSTDTQYF.

This chain's CDR3 is CASSDMYEQYF. V usage is TRBV10-3 and J usage is TRBJ2-7; TCRdb returns TRBD1, unconfirmable since there is no DNA. The CDR3 extends over 11 amino acids. Germline V CDR1 and CDR2: ENHRY, SYGVKD.

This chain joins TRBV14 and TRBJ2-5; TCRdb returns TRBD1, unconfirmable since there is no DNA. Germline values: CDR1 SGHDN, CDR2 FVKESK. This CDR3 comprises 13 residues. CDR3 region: CASSPTWGETQYF. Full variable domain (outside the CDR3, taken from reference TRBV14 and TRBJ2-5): EAGVTQFPSHSVIEKGQTVTLRCDPISGHDNLYWYRRVMGKEIKFLLHFVKESKQDESGMPNNRFLAERTGGTYSTLKVQPAELEDSGVYFCASSPTWGETQYFGPGTRLLVL.